Shown below are 28 T cell receptor beta chains from a single sample sequenced in a study of cytomegalovirus exposure and HLA in healthy donors. This table comes from immunoSEQ multiplex PCR, and its TCRdb copy is limited to in-frame clones, with some not included. There are 85,000 to 95,000 clones in the sample; roughly 96% occur only once, and around 0.78% lies in the top ten. The sample taken for sequencing was PBMCs. All receptors derive from a man aged 18-30 years in good health and CMV-seronegative.

CDR3 protein: CASSIMRTATNEKLFF. The CDR3 bases are TGTGCCAGTAGTATTATGCGTACTGCAACTAATGAAAAACTGTTTTTT. The V call is TRBV19, the J call TRBJ1-4; D not resolved. The CDR3 extends over 16 amino acids. Trimming stripped 3 bases from V and 0 bases from J, with 11 bases between. CDR1 is LNHDA and CDR2 is SQIVND in the germline V gene (reference sequence). Full variable domain (missing parts from reference TRBV19 and TRBJ1-4): DGGITQSPKYLFRKEGQNVTLSCEQNLNHDAMYWYRQDPGQGLRLIYYSQIVNDFQKGDIAEGYSVSREKKESFPLTVTSAQKNPTAFYLCASSIMRTATNEKLFFGSGTQLSVL.

The chain employs TRBV5-1 and TRBJ2-7, with unresolved D. The germline gives CDR1 SGHRS, CDR2 YFSETQ. Trimming removed 0 bases from V and 7 bases from J, with 14 bases in between. The CDR3 totals 14 residues. The CDR3 sequence: CASSLGQTAVEQYF. In DNA, the CDR3 is TGCGCCAGCAGCTTGGGCCAGACGGCGGTGGAGCAGTACTTC.

The gene calls are TRBV2 and TRBJ2-7; D possibly corresponds to TRBD1 (6 bases). V shed 6 bases and J shed 8 bases, with 8 bases lying between them. Germline V gene data show CDR1 as SNHLY and CDR2 as FYNNEI. The CDR3 has 10 amino acids. The CDR3 reads CASRWGQQYF. Written as DNA, the CDR3 is TGTGCCAGCAGGTGGGGGCAGCAGTACTTC.

The genes are TRBV19 and TRBJ1-2; a possible D gene is TRBD1 (6 bases). This CDR3 has 16 residues. The V gene's germline CDR1 is LNHDA and CDR2 SQIVND (reference sequence). Trimming removed 3 bases from V and 4 bases from J, with 18 bases in between. The CDR3 bases are TGTGCCAGTAGTATTACCGGGACATCTAGTATCTATGGCTACACCTTC. It yields the protein CASSITGTSSIYGYTF.

This sequence joins TRBV12-5 and TRBJ1-5; no reliable D call. Germline loops: CDR1 LGHNT, CDR2 FRNRAP. With 1 base removed from V and 11 bases from J, the gap between germline ends came to 6 bases. CDR3 length equals 11 residues. This CDR3 is CASGLGQAQHF. The CDR3 DNA is TGTGCTAGTGGTTTGGGGCAGGCCCAGCATTTT. The whole variable domain, remainder taken from reference TRBV12-5 and TRBJ1-5, is DARVTQTPRHKVTEMGQEVTMRCQPILGHNTVFWYRQTMMQGLELLAYFRNRAPLDDSGMPKDRFSAEMPDATLATLKIQPSEPRDSAVYFCASGLGQAQHFGDGTRLSIL.

The genes are TRBV7-2 and TRBJ2-7; D uncertain. The CDR3 is 13 residues long. The germline CDR1 and CDR2 sequences are SGHTA and FQGNSA. The ends were cut back, 2 bases at V and 3 bases at J, with 8 bases in the middle. CDR3 protein: CASSLLAHYEQYV. DNA for the CDR3: TGTGCCAGCAGCTTACTGGCGCACTACGAGCAGTACGTC.

This CDR3 is CASSPGTVGSSYEQYF. The CDR3 DNA sequence: TGTGCCAGCTCACCTGGGACAGTCGGTAGCTCCTACGAGCAGTACTTC. The J gene is TRBJ2-7, the V gene TRBV18; 7 bases fit TRBD1. The junction had 8 bases not matched to a gene; V was cut back by 3 bases and J by 0 bases. Germline V CDR1 and CDR2: KGHSH, LQKENI. The CDR3 is made up of 16 amino acids.

The genes are TRBV13 and TRBJ2-7; TRBD1 agrees at 7 bases. This CDR3 is built from 14 residues. V lost 4 bases and J lost 1; bases outside the gene matches: 4. The germline V gene has CDR1 PRHDT and CDR2 FYEKMQ (reference sequence). CDR3 coding DNA: TGTGCCAGCAGCTCCGAACAGGGGTCCTACGAGCAGTACTTC. Protein sequence: CASSSEQGSYEQYF. The full variable domain, its missing parts supplied by reference TRBV13 and TRBJ2-7, is AAGVIQSPRHLIKEKRETATLKCYPIPRHDTVYWYQQGPGQDPQFLISFYEKMQSDKGSIPDRFSAQQFSDYHSELNMSSLELGDSALYFCASSSEQGSYEQYFGPGTRLTVT.

The table lists this clone with a count of one. The V and J genes are TRBV5-6 and TRBJ1-4; 7 nucleotides line up with TRBD1. Per germline, CDR1 SGHDT and CDR2 YYEEEE. Germline trimming cut 4 bases from V and 7 bases from J; bases unmatched to any gene: 10. CDR3 size: 15 residues. CDR3 residues: CASSPRAGGSEKLFF. The CDR3, as DNA: TGTGCCAGCAGCCCGAGGGCAGGGGGTAGTGAAAAACTGTTTTTT.

This chain connects TRBV4-1 to TRBJ1-4; D may be TRBD1 (6 bases). The CDR3 contains 17 residues. The germline V gene has CDR1 MGHRA and CDR2 YSYEKL. Trimming took 1 base from V and 7 from J, leaving 19 bases between them. The CDR3 DNA is TGCGCCAGCAGCCAAGGTATAGCTGCAGGGGCCAGTGAAAAACTGTTTTTT. The encoded protein is CASSQGIAAGASEKLFF.

J is TRBJ2-2 and V is TRBV5-5; 9 bases map to TRBD2. This CDR3 comprises 16 residues. Germline CDR1 is SGHKS and CDR2 is YYEKEE (reference sequence). J was trimmed by 4 bases and V by 4 bases; bases with no gene match: 8. CDR3 sequence: CASSPVAGEVTGELFF. CDR3 nucleotides: TGTGCCAGCAGCCCCGTAGCGGGAGAGGTCACCGGGGAGCTGTTTTTT.

This sequence joins TRBV19 and TRBJ1-2; D gene ambiguous. CDR1 is LNHDA and CDR2 is SQIVND in the germline V gene (reference sequence). V gave up 7 bases and J gave up 8 bases, with 26 bases separating them. This CDR3 is 16 amino acids long. The CDR3 DNA sequence: TGTGCCAGTACCCCAACCTCGGGAATCCCTCAATGGGGCTACACCTTC. Protein sequence: CASTPTSGIPQWGYTF.

This clone has only one observation. This chain links TRBV28 with TRBJ1-1; 8 bases agree with TRBD1. Germline V lookup: CDR1 MDHEN, CDR2 SYDVKM. The J segment lost 10 bases and the V segment lost 7 bases, leaving 17 bases of the junction unmatched. The CDR3 loop spans 15 amino acids. The CDR3 sequence: CASTASPLTGVGAFF. DNA of the CDR3: TGTGCCAGCACCGCTTCCCCCCTGACAGGGGTGGGAGCTTTCTTT.

The V gene is TRBV25-1, the J gene TRBJ1-2; 10 bases line up with TRBD1. The V gene end was trimmed by 3 bases and the J gene end by 5 bases; junction bases not matched to a gene: 9. Looked up from germline, CDR1 is MGHDK and CDR2 is SYGVNS. CDR3 length: 16 residues. This CDR3 reads CASSDATRDRGYGYTF. The CDR3 region has the DNA TGTGCCAGCAGTGACGCAACCCGGGACAGGGGTTATGGCTACACCTTC.

The chain couples TRBV19 to TRBJ1-1; TRBD1 matches 10 bases. The V segment lost 8 bases and the J segment 5 bases; nucleotides outside the gene matches: 11. The CDR3 spans 15 residues. Germline values: CDR1 LNHDA, CDR2 SQIVND (reference sequence). For the CDR3, the DNA is TGTGCCAGTCGCCCGGACAGGGGGATTTGGACTGAAGCTTTCTTT. It is translated as CASRPDRGIWTEAFF.

The chain employs TRBV25-1 and TRBJ2-7; 7 positions agree with TRBD2. Germline V gene sequence: CDR1 MGHDK, CDR2 SYGVNS. There are 15 residues in the CDR3. The V gene end was trimmed by 3 bases and the J gene end by 1 base; junction bases not matched to a gene: 6. The CDR3 protein is CASSEFWGGSYEQYF. The CDR3 DNA reads as TGTGCCAGCAGTGAGTTCTGGGGAGGGTCCTACGAGCAGTACTTC.

The chain employs TRBV27 and TRBJ1-2; 8 bases fit TRBD1. V lost 4 bases and J lost 3; bases outside the gene matches: 4. There are 14 residues in the CDR3. The germline CDR1 and CDR2 sequences are MNHEY and SMNVEV (reference sequence). In DNA form, the CDR3 reads TGTGCCAGCAGTTGGGCGACAGGGGACTATGGCTACACCTTC. It specifies CASSWATGDYGYTF.

V gene TRBV2 combines with J gene TRBJ2-3, with 12 nucleotides matching TRBD2. The CDR3 totals 14 residues. Germline CDR1 reads SNHLY; CDR2 reads FYNNEI. V was pared by 11 bases and J by 3 bases, with 6 bases of the junction left unmatched. CDR3 nucleotides: TGTGCCCTGAGGACTAGCGGGGTAACAGATACGCAGTATTTT. Amino acid sequence: CALRTSGVTDTQYF.

The rearrangement links TRBV19 to TRBJ2-1, with 8 nucleotides matching TRBD1. Germline V gene sequence: CDR1 LNHDA, CDR2 SQIVND (reference sequence). The trim removed 5 bases at V and 7 bases at J, leaving 7 bases unmatched. This CDR3 is 14 amino acids long. Here the CDR3 reads CASSWTGRLNEQFF. The CDR3 nucleotides are TGTGCCAGTAGTTGGACAGGGAGGTTAAATGAGCAGTTCTTC.

This chain uses TRBV5-1 with TRBJ2-6; the match to TRBD2 covers 7 bases. This CDR3 is built from 18 residues. Trimming cost V 4 bases and J 1 base; bases outside gene matches: 11. In germline, CDR1 is SGHRS, CDR2 YFSETQ. The CDR3 spells CASSLGRDPPSGANVLTF. CDR3 in DNA: TGCGCCAGCAGCCTGGGGAGGGATCCCCCTTCTGGGGCCAACGTCCTGACTTTC.

The V gene is TRBV29-1, the J gene TRBJ2-1; TRBD2 matches at 8 bases. The junction had 7 bases not matched to a gene; V was cut back by 3 bases and J by 0 bases. The CDR3 covers 16 residues. Per germline, CDR1 SQVTM and CDR2 ANQGSEA. The CDR3 region has the DNA TGCAGCGTTGAGGCTAGCGGGTCGAGCTCCTACAATGAGCAGTTCTTC. Residues: CSVEASGSSSYNEQFF.

This CDR3 is CASSVEGAPYNEQFF. CDR3 nucleotide sequence: TGTGCCAGCAGCGTGGAGGGGGCGCCCTACAATGAGCAGTTCTTC. The chain recombines TRBV9 with TRBJ2-1; D might be TRBD1 (7 bases). Germline lookup yields CDR1 SGDLS and CDR2 YYNGEE. Trimming took off 2 bases at V and 2 bases at J, with 11 bases between the two ends. The CDR3 spans 15 residues. Filled out from reference TRBV9 and TRBJ2-1, the complete variable domain reads DSGVTQTPKHLITATGQRVTLRCSPRSGDLSVYWYQQSLDQGLQFLIQYYNGEERAKGNILERFSAQQFPDLHSELNLSSLELGDSALYFCASSVEGAPYNEQFFGPGTRLTVL.

The chain is built from TRBV27 and TRBJ2-1; 11 bases map to TRBD2. The junction had 4 bases not matched to a gene; V was cut back by 0 bases and J by 6 bases. The germline CDR1 and CDR2 sequences are MNHEY and SMNVEV (reference sequence). The CDR3 is 16 residues long. The CDR3 bases are TGTGCCAGCAGTTTATCTTCCCTAGCGGGGGGCAATGAGCAGTTCTTC. It translates to CASSLSSLAGGNEQFF.

The chain carries TRBV7-8 and TRBJ2-2, with D hard to call. The CDR3 totals 14 residues. Between the trimmed V and J ends, which lost 2 bases and 5 bases, there was a span of 9 bases. CDR1 SGHVS and CDR2 FQNEAQ come from the germline V gene. This CDR3 reads CASSLFSLTGELFF. In DNA, the CDR3 is TGTGCCAGCAGCTTATTTAGCTTAACCGGGGAGCTGTTTTTT.

This chain links TRBV19 with TRBJ2-7; the D gene is possibly TRBD2 (6 bases). The CDR3 contains 14 residues. Germline-derived CDR1 and CDR2 are LNHDA and SQIVND (reference sequence). Trimming removed 2 bases at V and 2 bases at J, with 10 bases between. CDR3 sequence reads: CASSIRAGPYEQYF. CDR3 DNA sequence: TGTGCCAGTAGTATACGGGCGGGACCCTACGAGCAGTACTTC.

This clone was seen a single time. The V and J genes are TRBV19 and TRBJ1-1; D is unclear. CDR1 is LNHDA and CDR2 is SQIVND in the germline V gene (reference sequence). The CDR3 covers 12 residues. Trimming took 3 bases from V and 12 from J, leaving 14 bases between them. The CDR3 nucleotides are TGTGCCAGTAGTATTTCAACCGGGTGGCCTTTCTTT. Its protein product is CASSISTGWPFF.

J is TRBJ2-1 and V is TRBV14, with 11 bases that match TRBD2. Trimming took 3 bases from V and 1 from J; bases not matched to a gene: 2. Germline CDR1 and CDR2: SGHDN and FVKESK. The CDR3 is made up of 16 amino acids. The CDR3 DNA follows: TGTGCCAGCAGCCACCTAGCGGGAGGATCCTACAATGAGCAGTTCTTC. Its translation is CASSHLAGGSYNEQFF.

The rearrangement uses TRBV14 and TRBJ2-1, with 10 bases that match TRBD2. With V trimmed by 3 bases and J by 2 bases, 1 base remained unmatched. This CDR3 comprises 15 residues. Germline assignment: CDR1 SGHDN and CDR2 FVKESK. The CDR3 DNA reads TGTGCCAGCAGCCATAGCGGGAGGCCCTACAATGAGCAGTTCTTC. Its translation is CASSHSGRPYNEQFF.